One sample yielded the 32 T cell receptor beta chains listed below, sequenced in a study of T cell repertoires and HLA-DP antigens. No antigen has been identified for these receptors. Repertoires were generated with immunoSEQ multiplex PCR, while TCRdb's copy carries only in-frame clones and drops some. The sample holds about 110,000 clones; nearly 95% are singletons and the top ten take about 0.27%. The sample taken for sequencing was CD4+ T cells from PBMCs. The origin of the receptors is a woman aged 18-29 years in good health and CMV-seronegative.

This CDR3 is CASSLALADTGNTIYF. Written as DNA, the CDR3 is TGTGCCAGCAGCTTAGCGCTGGCAGATACTGGAAACACCATATATTTT. The chain links TRBV7-2 to TRBJ1-3; no clear D. Looked up from germline, CDR1 is SGHTA and CDR2 is FQGNSA. V gave up 0 bases and J gave up 2 bases, with 11 bases separating them. The CDR3 covers 16 residues.

The chain's CDR3 is CASRGMYVGYGAGANVLTF. Written as DNA, the CDR3 is TGTGCCAGCAGAGGGATGTATGTGGGGTATGGGGCTGGGGCCAACGTCCTGACTTTC. The genes are TRBV28 and TRBJ2-6; no firm D call. Germline V gene sequence: CDR1 MDHEN, CDR2 SYDVKM. This CDR3 has 19 amino acids. The V gene lost 6 bases and the J gene lost 2 bases, with 23 bases spanning the gap.

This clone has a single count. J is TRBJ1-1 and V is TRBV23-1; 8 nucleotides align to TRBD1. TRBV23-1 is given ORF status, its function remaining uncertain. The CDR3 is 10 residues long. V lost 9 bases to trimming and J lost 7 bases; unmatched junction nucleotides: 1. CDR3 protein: CARQGVEAFF. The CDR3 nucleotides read TGCGCCAGACAGGGGGTTGAAGCTTTCTTT.

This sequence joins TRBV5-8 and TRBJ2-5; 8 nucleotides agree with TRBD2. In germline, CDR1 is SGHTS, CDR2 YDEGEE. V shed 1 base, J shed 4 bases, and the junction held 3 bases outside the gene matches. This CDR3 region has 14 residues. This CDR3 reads CASSLSLAGETQYF. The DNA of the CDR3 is TGTGCCAGCAGCTTGAGTCTAGCGGGAGAGACCCAGTACTTC.

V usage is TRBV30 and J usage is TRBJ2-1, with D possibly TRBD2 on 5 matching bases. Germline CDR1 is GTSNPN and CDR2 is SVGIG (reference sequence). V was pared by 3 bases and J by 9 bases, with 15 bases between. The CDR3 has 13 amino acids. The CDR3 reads CAWRQSREGEQFF. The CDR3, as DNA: TGTGCCTGGAGACAGTCCCGCGAGGGTGAGCAGTTCTTC.

CDR3 nucleotide sequence: TGTGCCAGCAGTTTCACAGGGGGCGCTTTCAACGAGCAGTACTTC. Translation gives CASSFTGGAFNEQYF. This chain links TRBV28 with TRBJ2-7, with 9 bases aligning to TRBD1. The germline gives CDR1 MDHEN, CDR2 SYDVKM. The CDR3 extends over 15 amino acids. J lost 5 bases, V lost 3 bases, and 8 bases had no gene match.

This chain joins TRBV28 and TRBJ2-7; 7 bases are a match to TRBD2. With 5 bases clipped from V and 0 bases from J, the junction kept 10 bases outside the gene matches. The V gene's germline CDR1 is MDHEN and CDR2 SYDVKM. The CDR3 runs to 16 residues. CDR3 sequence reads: CASSSGAGWGSYEQYV. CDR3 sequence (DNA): TGTGCCAGCAGTAGCGGGGCAGGATGGGGCTCCTACGAGCAGTACGTC.

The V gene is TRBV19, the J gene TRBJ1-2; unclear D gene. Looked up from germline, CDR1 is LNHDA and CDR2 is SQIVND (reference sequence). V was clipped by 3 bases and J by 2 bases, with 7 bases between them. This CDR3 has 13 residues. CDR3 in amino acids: CASSILGNYGYTF. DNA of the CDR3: TGTGCCAGTAGTATTCTGGGAAACTATGGCTACACCTTC.

The CDR3 sequence is CASSLMGQVQETQYF. CDR3 DNA: TGTGCCAGCAGCTTAATGGGACAGGTCCAAGAGACCCAGTACTTC. The V and J genes are TRBV7-2 and TRBJ2-5; 8 positions agree with TRBD1. V gave up 2 bases and J gave up 1 base; unmatched junction bases: 3. The germline V gene encodes CDR1 SGHTA and CDR2 FQGNSA. The CDR3 is 15 residues long.

The CDR3 DNA follows: TGTGCCAGCAGTTACCTGTACGACAGGGGCACCTACGAGCAGTACTTC. This encodes CASSYLYDRGTYEQYF. The chain has TRBV6-5 and TRBJ2-7, with TRBD1 identical over 8 bases. The CDR3 length is 16 residues. Looked up from germline, CDR1 is MNHEY and CDR2 is SVGAGI. V trimming: 2 bases; J trimming: 2 bases; junction bases outside the gene matches: 8.

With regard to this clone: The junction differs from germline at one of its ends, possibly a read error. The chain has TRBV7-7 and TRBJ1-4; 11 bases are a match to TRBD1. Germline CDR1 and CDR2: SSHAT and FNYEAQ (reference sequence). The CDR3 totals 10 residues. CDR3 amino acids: CASSDGQGAF. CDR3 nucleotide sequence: TGTGCTAGCAGCGACGGACAGGGGGCATTT.

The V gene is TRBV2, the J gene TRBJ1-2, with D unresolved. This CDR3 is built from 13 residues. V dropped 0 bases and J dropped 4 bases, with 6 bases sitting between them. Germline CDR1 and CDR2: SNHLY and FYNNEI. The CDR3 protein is CASSEAGGYGYTF. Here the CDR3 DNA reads TGTGCCAGCAGTGAAGCGGGCGGCTATGGCTACACCTTC.

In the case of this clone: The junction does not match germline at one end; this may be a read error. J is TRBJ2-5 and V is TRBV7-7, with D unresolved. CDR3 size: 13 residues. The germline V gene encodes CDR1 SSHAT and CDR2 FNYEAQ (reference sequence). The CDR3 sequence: CASSLGGSETQYF. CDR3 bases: TGTGCTAGCAGCTTAGGCGGTTCTGAGACCCAGTACTTC.

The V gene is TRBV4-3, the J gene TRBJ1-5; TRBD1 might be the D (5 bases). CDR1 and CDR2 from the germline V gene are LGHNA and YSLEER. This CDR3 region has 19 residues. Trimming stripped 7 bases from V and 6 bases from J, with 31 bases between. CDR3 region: CASIPVHSGGDLMAQPQHF. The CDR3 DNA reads TGCGCCAGCATACCAGTTCATAGTGGGGGAGATCTTATGGCTCAGCCCCAGCATTTT.

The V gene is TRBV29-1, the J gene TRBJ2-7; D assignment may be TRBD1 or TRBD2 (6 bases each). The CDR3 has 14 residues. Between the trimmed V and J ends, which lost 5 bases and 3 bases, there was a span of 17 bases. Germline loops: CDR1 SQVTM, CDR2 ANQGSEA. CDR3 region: CSVRPGANFYEQYF. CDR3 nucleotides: TGCAGCGTTCGGCCGGGGGCGAATTTCTACGAGCAGTACTTC.

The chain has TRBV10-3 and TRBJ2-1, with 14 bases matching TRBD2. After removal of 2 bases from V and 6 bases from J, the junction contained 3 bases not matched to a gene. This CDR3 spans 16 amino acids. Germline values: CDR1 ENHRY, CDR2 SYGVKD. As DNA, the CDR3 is TGTGCCATCAGTGAGGGACTAGCGGGGGGTTCCAATGAGCAGTTCTTC. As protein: CAISEGLAGGSNEQFF.

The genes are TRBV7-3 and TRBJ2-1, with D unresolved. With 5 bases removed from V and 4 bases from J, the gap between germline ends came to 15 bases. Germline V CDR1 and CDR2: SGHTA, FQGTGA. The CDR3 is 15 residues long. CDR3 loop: CASSPLADRYNEQFF. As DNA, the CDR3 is TGTGCCAGCAGCCCCTTAGCCGACCGGTACAATGAGCAGTTCTTC.

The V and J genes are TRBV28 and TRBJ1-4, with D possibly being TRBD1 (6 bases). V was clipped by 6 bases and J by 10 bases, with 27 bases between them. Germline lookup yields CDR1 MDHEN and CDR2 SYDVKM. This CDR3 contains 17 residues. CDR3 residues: CASRSTHGGQGSGKLFF. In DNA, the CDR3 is TGTGCCAGCAGGTCGACCCACGGGGGGCAGGGGTCCGGAAAACTGTTTTTT. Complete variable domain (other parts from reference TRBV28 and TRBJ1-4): DVKVTQSSRYLVKRTGEKVFLECVQDMDHENMFWYRQDPGLGLRLIYFSYDVKMKEKGDIPEGYSVSREKKERFSLILESASTNQTSMYLCASRSTHGGQGSGKLFFGSGTQLSVL.

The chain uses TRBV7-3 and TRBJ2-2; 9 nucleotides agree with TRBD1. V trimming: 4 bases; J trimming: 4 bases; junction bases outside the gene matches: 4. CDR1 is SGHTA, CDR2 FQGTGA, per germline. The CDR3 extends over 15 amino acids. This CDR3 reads CASSYRGQGTGELFF. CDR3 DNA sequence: TGTGCCAGCAGCTACAGGGGGCAGGGCACCGGGGAGCTGTTTTTT. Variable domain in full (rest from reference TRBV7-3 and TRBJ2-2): GAGVSQTPSNKVTEKGKYVELRCDPISGHTALYWYRQSLGQGPEFLIYFQGTGAADDSGLPNDRFFAVRPEGSVSTLKIQRTERGDSAVYLCASSYRGQGTGELFFGEGSRLTVL.

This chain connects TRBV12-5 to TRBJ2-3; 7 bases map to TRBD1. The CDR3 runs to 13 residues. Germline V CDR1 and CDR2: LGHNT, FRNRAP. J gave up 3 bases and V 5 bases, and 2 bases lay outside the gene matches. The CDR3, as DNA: TGTGCTAGTGGTCCAGGGGGAACAGATACGCAGTATTTT. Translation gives CASGPGGTDTQYF.

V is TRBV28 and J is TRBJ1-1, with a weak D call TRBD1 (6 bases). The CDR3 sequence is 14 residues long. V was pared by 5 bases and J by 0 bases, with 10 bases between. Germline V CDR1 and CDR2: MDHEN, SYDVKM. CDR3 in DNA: TGTGCCAGCAGTGTACAGGGCCTGAACACTGAAGCTTTCTTT. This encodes CASSVQGLNTEAFF.

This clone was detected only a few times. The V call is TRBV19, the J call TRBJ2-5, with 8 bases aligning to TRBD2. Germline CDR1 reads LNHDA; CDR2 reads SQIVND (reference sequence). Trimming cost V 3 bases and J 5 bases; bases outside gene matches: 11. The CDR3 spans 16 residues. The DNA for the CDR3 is TGTGCCAGTAGTATGAGGGCGGGGGGCCAGTTGGAGACCCAGTACTTC. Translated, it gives CASSMRAGGQLETQYF.

CDR3 in amino acids: CASRNGGETWGQPQHF. DNA for the CDR3: TGTGCCAGTAGGAACGGGGGCGAGACCTGGGGTCAGCCCCAGCATTTT. V and J are TRBV19 and TRBJ1-5, with a weak D call TRBD1 (6 bases). V lost 6 bases, J lost 6 bases, and 21 bases lay in between. This CDR3 is 16 amino acids long. Germline V CDR1 and CDR2: LNHDA, SQIVND (reference sequence).

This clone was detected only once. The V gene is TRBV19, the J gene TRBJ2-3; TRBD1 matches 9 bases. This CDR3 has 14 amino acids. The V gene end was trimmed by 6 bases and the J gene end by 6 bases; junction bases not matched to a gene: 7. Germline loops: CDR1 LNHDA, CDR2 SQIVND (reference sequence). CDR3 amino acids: CASSPGTGTDTQYF. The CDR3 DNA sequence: TGTGCCAGTAGCCCCGGGACAGGGACGGATACGCAGTATTTT.

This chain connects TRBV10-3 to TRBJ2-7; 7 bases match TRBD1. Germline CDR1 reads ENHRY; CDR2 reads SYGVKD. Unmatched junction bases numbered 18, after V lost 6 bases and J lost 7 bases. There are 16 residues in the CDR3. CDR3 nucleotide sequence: TGTGCCATCAGCCCGCTCGGACAGGATAGTTTAGGGGAGCAGTACTTC. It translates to CAISPLGQDSLGEQYF.

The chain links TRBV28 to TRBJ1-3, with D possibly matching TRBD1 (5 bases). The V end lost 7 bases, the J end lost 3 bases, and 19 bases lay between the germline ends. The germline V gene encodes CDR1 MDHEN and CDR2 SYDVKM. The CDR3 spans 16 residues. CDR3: CASTLGGAQGGNTIYF. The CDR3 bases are TGTGCCAGCACCTTGGGAGGGGCCCAAGGTGGAAACACCATATATTTT. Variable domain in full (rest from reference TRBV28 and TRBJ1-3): DVKVTQSSRYLVKRTGEKVFLECVQDMDHENMFWYRQDPGLGLRLIYFSYDVKMKEKGDIPEGYSVSREKKERFSLILESASTNQTSMYLCASTLGGAQGGNTIYFGEGSWLTVV.

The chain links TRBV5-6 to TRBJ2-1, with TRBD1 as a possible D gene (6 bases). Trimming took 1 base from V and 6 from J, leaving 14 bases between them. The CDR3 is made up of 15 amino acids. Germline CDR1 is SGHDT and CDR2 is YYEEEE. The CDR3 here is CASSLMDRAINEQFF. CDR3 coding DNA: TGTGCCAGCAGCTTGATGGACAGAGCCATCAATGAGCAGTTCTTC.

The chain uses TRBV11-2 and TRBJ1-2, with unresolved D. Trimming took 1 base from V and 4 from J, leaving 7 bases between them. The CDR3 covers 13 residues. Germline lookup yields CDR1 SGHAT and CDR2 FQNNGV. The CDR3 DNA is TGTGCCAGCAGCTTAGCCCGGGGCTATGGCTACACCTTC. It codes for CASSLARGYGYTF.

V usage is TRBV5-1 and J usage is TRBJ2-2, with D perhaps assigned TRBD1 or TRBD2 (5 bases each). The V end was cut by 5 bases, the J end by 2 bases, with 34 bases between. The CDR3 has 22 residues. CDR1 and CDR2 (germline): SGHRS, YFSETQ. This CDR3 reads CASRSAGAARGPRWGNTGELFF. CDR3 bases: TGCGCCAGCAGAAGCGCCGGGGCGGCGAGAGGGCCCCGGTGGGGAAACACCGGGGAGCTGTTTTTT.

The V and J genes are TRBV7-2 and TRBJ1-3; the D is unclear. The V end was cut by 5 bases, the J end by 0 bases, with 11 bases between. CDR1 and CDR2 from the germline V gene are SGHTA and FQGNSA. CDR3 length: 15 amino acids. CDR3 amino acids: CASSPRQSSGNTIYF. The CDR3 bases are TGTGCCAGCAGCCCCCGCCAGTCCTCTGGAAACACCATATATTTT.

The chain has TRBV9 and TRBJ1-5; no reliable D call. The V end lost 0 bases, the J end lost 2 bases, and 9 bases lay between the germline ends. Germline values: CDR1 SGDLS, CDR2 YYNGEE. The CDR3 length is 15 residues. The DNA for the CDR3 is TGTGCCAGCAGCGTAGCTGGTGCGGGCAATCAGCCCCAGCATTTT. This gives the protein CASSVAGAGNQPQHF.

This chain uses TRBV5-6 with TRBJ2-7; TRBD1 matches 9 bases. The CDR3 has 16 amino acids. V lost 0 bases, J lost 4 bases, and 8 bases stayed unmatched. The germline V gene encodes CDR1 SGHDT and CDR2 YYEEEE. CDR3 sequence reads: CASSLERDRVGYEQYV. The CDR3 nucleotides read TGTGCCAGCAGCTTGGAGAGGGACAGGGTGGGGTACGAGCAGTACGTC.